This entry concerns a single T cell receptor beta chain. Its antigen is unknown. Trimming at V came to 4 bases and at J to 6 bases, leaving 7 bases not matched to a gene. Germline assignment: CDR1 SGHRS and CDR2 YFSETQ. This CDR3 spans 14 amino acids. Produced via immunoSEQ multiplex PCR; TCRdb's table is partial and in-frame only. The sample includes about 16,000 clones, 65% to 90% of them seen just once. This record belongs to a study of lymphopenia after photon versus proton radiotherapy. Whole-study results and caveats: Proton therapy kept repertoires fairly stable, unlike photons, which gained effector/memory cells. Oligoclonal CD8+ Temra expansion after nadir drove photon patients' diversity drop. Only patients who died were analyzed for survival; proton advantage is unproven. Post-nadir TCR diversity decline inversely tracked overall survival among those who died.

This specimen consisted of peripheral blood, obtained from a patient treated with proton-based radiotherapy. The chain joins TRBV5-1 to TRBJ1-5; TRBD1 matches at 7 bases. The receptor was isolated from a man between 65 and 85 years old with pancreatic cancer. CDR3 in amino acids: CASSASGGVQPQHF. Here the CDR3 DNA reads TGCGCCAGCAGCGCCTCAGGGGGTGTTCAGCCCCAGCATTTT.